This record looks at one TCR beta chain sequence and its context. Its antigen is currently unknown. This entry belongs to a study of blood T cells in healthy people across ages. Overall study results and limits: Investigators viewed diversity estimates from one million T cells as underestimates, the study reported. Per million T cells, TCR beta diversity dropped about linearly as age rose. CMV infection status of these donors was not known.

Extraction of total RNA produced a minimum of 6 micrograms from each sample. With a J-beta primer mix and a sample-barcoded 5' primer, a second PCR ran roughly 7 to 11 cycles. TCRdb used MiXCR to reprocess the 5' RACE reads, holding one entry per CDR3 protein. This table has over a million distinct CDR3 sequences, 45% appearing once. CDR1 and CDR2 from the germline V gene are SGDLS and YYNGEE. The CDR3 loop spans 15 amino acids. Trimming pared 2 bases from V and 0 bases from J, leaving 11 bases between. The sample comprised blood. The clonotype originates from a woman aged 55-69 years in good health. The chain couples TRBV9 to TRBJ2-5, with D possibly matching TRBD1 (6 bases). In DNA form, the CDR3 reads TGTGCCAGCAGCGTGGCAGGGGCATACCAAGAGACCCAGTACTTC. This sequence encodes CASSVAGAYQETQYF.